Listed below are T cell receptor beta chains from one sample, sequenced in a study of Graves' ophthalmopathy and Graves' hyperthyroidism. TCRdb processed the multiplex PCR reads anew with MiXCR; each CDR3 protein has one entry. The profile covers around 400,000 distinct CDR3 sequences, with about a sixth appearing a single time and 1.5% to 2% taken by the ten largest. The material sequenced was peripheral blood. The receptors shown here come from a woman under 30 with Graves' ophthalmopathy. Each CDR3 is given with its conserved first and last residue. Fields, in order: J gene, clone size, V gene, D gene, CDR3 DNA, CDR3 protein. The D gene is left open where the match is weak. Not every row has a clone size; where given, it reads once, few, many or a size class.

J gene: TRBJ2-5
clone size: .
V gene: TRBV12-3/TRBV12-4
D gene: .
CDR3 DNA: TGTGCCAGCAGTTTAGCCTGGGACGAGGAGACCCAGTACTTC
CDR3 protein: CASSLAWDEETQYF

J gene: TRBJ2-2
clone size: many
V gene: TRBV9
D gene: TRBD1
CDR3 DNA: TGTGCCAGCAGCGCCCCTCGGACAGGGTCAGGCTCAACCGGGGAGCTGTTTTTT
CDR3 protein: CASSAPRTGSGSTGELFF

J gene: TRBJ1-6
clone size: few
V gene: TRBV12-3/TRBV12-4
D gene: .
CDR3 DNA: TGTGCCAGCAGTTGGTACCGAGCGGGTTCACCCCTCCACTTT
CDR3 protein: CASSWYRAGSPLHF

J gene: TRBJ2-2
clone size: many
V gene: TRBV29-1
D gene: .
CDR3 DNA: TGCAGCGTTCCAAAATCGGGGTCTGCGAACACCGGGGAGCTGTTTTTT
CDR3 protein: CSVPKSGSANTGELFF

J gene: TRBJ2-5
clone size: many
V gene: TRBV24-1
D gene: TRBD2
CDR3 DNA: TGTGCCACCAGTGATTTTGGGCTAGCGGATCAAGAGACCCAGTACTTC
CDR3 protein: CATSDFGLADQETQYF

J gene: TRBJ2-7
clone size: many
V gene: TRBV12-3/TRBV12-4
D gene: .
CDR3 DNA: TGTGCCAGCAGTCAGGGACTGTCTTACGAGCAGTACTTC
CDR3 protein: CASSQGLSYEQYF

J gene: TRBJ2-5
clone size: many
V gene: TRBV7-8
D gene: .
CDR3 DNA: TGTGCCAGCAGCGATGCCGGGGGGCCGGCGGAGACCCAGTACTTC
CDR3 protein: CASSDAGGPAETQYF

J gene: TRBJ2-7
clone size: many
V gene: TRBV20-1
D gene: .
CDR3 DNA: TGCAGTGCTAGATCGGCAGGTCCCTACGAGCAGTACTTC
CDR3 protein: CSARSAGPYEQYF

J gene: TRBJ2-5
clone size: many
V gene: TRBV3-1
D gene: .
CDR3 DNA: TGTGCCAGCACCCCGGAAGGTATCCAAGAGACCCAGTACTTC
CDR3 protein: CASTPEGIQETQYF

J gene: TRBJ2-7
clone size: many
V gene: TRBV6-2/TRBV6-3
D gene: TRBD1
CDR3 DNA: TGTGCCGGAGGACAGGGGGTTTACGAGCAGTACTTC
CDR3 protein: CAGGQGVYEQYF

J gene: TRBJ2-4
clone size: many
V gene: TRBV7-2
D gene: TRBD2
CDR3 DNA: TGTGCCAGCAGCTTAGCATTGTCTAGCGGGCGCCTGGGTTTTAGCAAAAACATTCAGTACTTC
CDR3 protein: CASSLALSSGRLGFSKNIQYF

J gene: TRBJ2-7
clone size: many
V gene: TRBV20-1
D gene: .
CDR3 DNA: TGCAGTGCTAGGTATCGGGGCCACGAGCAGTACTTC
CDR3 protein: CSARYRGHEQYF

J gene: TRBJ1-6
clone size: many
V gene: TRBV6-1
D gene: TRBD1
CDR3 DNA: TGTGCCAGCAGTGGAAGACAGGGTTCTAGCTCCTATAATTCACCCCTCCACTTT
CDR3 protein: CASSGRQGSSSYNSPLHF

J gene: TRBJ2-7
clone size: .
V gene: TRBV12-3/TRBV12-4
D gene: TRBD1
CDR3 DNA: TGTGCCAGCAGTTCCTCCCGGACAGGGCCCTACGAGCAGTACTTC
CDR3 protein: CASSSSRTGPYEQYF

J gene: TRBJ2-4
clone size: many
V gene: TRBV19
D gene: .
CDR3 DNA: TGTGCCAGTAGTATGCAGAGAGGGAACATTCAGTACTTC
CDR3 protein: CASSMQRGNIQYF

J gene: TRBJ1-3
clone size: many
V gene: TRBV6-5
D gene: TRBD1
CDR3 DNA: TGTGCCAGCAGTTTAACAGGGGGCTCATCTGGAAACACCATATATTTT
CDR3 protein: CASSLTGGSSGNTIYF

J gene: TRBJ1-6
clone size: many
V gene: TRBV20-1
D gene: TRBD1
CDR3 DNA: TGCAGTGCTAGTCTTTCGACCGGGACAGAAGATTCACCCCTCCACTTT
CDR3 protein: CSASLSTGTEDSPLHF

J gene: TRBJ2-5
clone size: many
V gene: TRBV20-1
D gene: .
CDR3 DNA: TGCAGTGCTACCCCGACAATGAGTCAAGAGACCCAGTACTTC
CDR3 protein: CSATPTMSQETQYF

J gene: TRBJ2-7
clone size: many
V gene: TRBV10-2
D gene: .
CDR3 DNA: TGCGCCAGCATTCCCGGGACTTCATCCTACGAGCAGTACTTC
CDR3 protein: CASIPGTSSYEQYF

J gene: TRBJ1-2
clone size: .
V gene: TRBV6-5
D gene: .
CDR3 DNA: TGTGCCAGCCGTTTATCGTCGAGAATCGGAAACCCGGATGGCTACACCTTC
CDR3 protein: CASRLSSRIGNPDGYTF

J gene: TRBJ1-3
clone size: many
V gene: TRBV11-2
D gene: .
CDR3 DNA: TGTGCCAGCAGCGCCCTCACAGGGTACTCTGGAAACACCATATATTTT
CDR3 protein: CASSALTGYSGNTIYF

J gene: TRBJ2-7
clone size: many
V gene: TRBV28
D gene: .
CDR3 DNA: TGTGCCAGCAGCCGCGAGGGGGGCAGCTACGAGCAGTACTTC
CDR3 protein: CASSREGGSYEQYF

J gene: TRBJ2-7
clone size: many
V gene: TRBV24-1
D gene: .
CDR3 DNA: TGTGCCACCAGTGATTTGCTCTACGAGCAGTACTTC
CDR3 protein: CATSDLLYEQYF

J gene: TRBJ1-3
clone size: many
V gene: TRBV24-1
D gene: .
CDR3 DNA: TGTGCCACCAGCGACAGCTCCTCTGGAAGCACCATATATTTT
CDR3 protein: CATSDSSSGSTIYF

J gene: TRBJ2-5
clone size: .
V gene: TRBV7-2
D gene: TRBD1
CDR3 DNA: TGTGCCAGCAGCTTGACAGGGGGCGCAGAGACCCAGTACTTC
CDR3 protein: CASSLTGGAETQYF

J gene: TRBJ2-7
clone size: few
V gene: TRBV6-2/TRBV6-3
D gene: .
CDR3 DNA: TGTGCCAGCAGCGGAGTCCGGGACAAGTCGGAGCAGTACTTC
CDR3 protein: CASSGVRDKSEQYF

J gene: TRBJ1-2
clone size: many
V gene: TRBV29-1
D gene: .
CDR3 DNA: TGCAGCGTTGACCATGGCTACACCTTC
CDR3 protein: CSVDHGYTF

J gene: TRBJ1-5
clone size: many
V gene: TRBV10-3
D gene: TRBD1
CDR3 DNA: TGTGCCATCAGTGAGTCGGGACAGGGTTATCAGCCCCAGCATTTT
CDR3 protein: CAISESGQGYQPQHF

J gene: TRBJ1-1
clone size: many
V gene: TRBV5-1
D gene: .
CDR3 DNA: TGCGCCAGCAGCCCTGCGGGACAAGGAGCTTTCTTT
CDR3 protein: CASSPAGQGAFF

J gene: TRBJ2-5
clone size: many
V gene: TRBV19
D gene: .
CDR3 DNA: TGTGCCAGTAGTCGTCTGGGACTCCAAGAGACCCAGTACTTC
CDR3 protein: CASSRLGLQETQYF

J gene: TRBJ1-6
clone size: .
V gene: TRBV28
D gene: .
CDR3 DNA: TGTGCCAGCAGTTTTAGTGTTAGGACACATTCACCCCTCCACTTT
CDR3 protein: CASSFSVRTHSPLHF

J gene: TRBJ1-2
clone size: .
V gene: TRBV6-1
D gene: .
CDR3 DNA: TGTGCCAGCAGTGTCAGGCTTACTAACTATGGCTACACCTTC
CDR3 protein: CASSVRLTNYGYTF

J gene: TRBJ2-7
clone size: many
V gene: TRBV25-1
D gene: .
CDR3 DNA: TGTGCCAGCAGTGGGATAGGGTTGGGTTACGAGCAGTACTTC
CDR3 protein: CASSGIGLGYEQYF

J gene: TRBJ1-1
clone size: many
V gene: TRBV11-2
D gene: TRBD1
CDR3 DNA: TGTGCCAGCAGTTCCGACAGGGGATCAGCTTTCTTT
CDR3 protein: CASSSDRGSAFF

J gene: TRBJ2-5
clone size: many
V gene: TRBV10-3
D gene: .
CDR3 DNA: TGTGCCATCAGTGAGTCCGGGGAGACCCAGTACTTC
CDR3 protein: CAISESGETQYF

J gene: TRBJ1-5
clone size: many
V gene: TRBV12-3/TRBV12-4
D gene: .
CDR3 DNA: .
CDR3 protein: CASSFLADNQPQHF

J gene: TRBJ2-2
clone size: many
V gene: TRBV12-3/TRBV12-4
D gene: .
CDR3 DNA: TGTGCCAGCAGTACTCGACCCGCCCCCGGGGAGCTGTTTTTT
CDR3 protein: CASSTRPAPGELFF

J gene: TRBJ1-2
clone size: many
V gene: TRBV6-1
D gene: .
CDR3 DNA: TGTGCCAGCAGTGCAGAGAACCCGGAGGAATTCTATGGCTACACCTTC
CDR3 protein: CASSAENPEEFYGYTF

J gene: TRBJ1-1
clone size: many
V gene: TRBV27
D gene: .
CDR3 DNA: TGTGCCAGCAGTTTACGGGGAGGCCCTGAAGCTTTCTTT
CDR3 protein: CASSLRGGPEAFF

J gene: TRBJ1-2
clone size: many
V gene: TRBV7-3
D gene: .
CDR3 DNA: TGTGCCAGCGGGGACGGCAGTCCCCCTGGCTACACCTTC
CDR3 protein: CASGDGSPPGYTF

J gene: TRBJ2-2
clone size: many
V gene: TRBV18
D gene: .
CDR3 DNA: TGTGCCAGCTCACCACCGGACTGGAACACCGGGGAGCTGTTTTTT
CDR3 protein: CASSPPDWNTGELFF

J gene: TRBJ2-6
clone size: many
V gene: TRBV7-3
D gene: .
CDR3 DNA: TGTGCCAGCAACTTAAACTCTGGGGCCAACGTCCTGACTTTC
CDR3 protein: CASNLNSGANVLTF

J gene: TRBJ1-6
clone size: .
V gene: TRBV28
D gene: .
CDR3 DNA: TGTGCCAGCAGTTTGGGCAGCCTTACTCCGCATTCACCCCTCCACTTT
CDR3 protein: CASSLGSLTPHSPLHF

J gene: TRBJ2-7
clone size: few
V gene: TRBV12-3/TRBV12-4
D gene: .
CDR3 DNA: TGTGCCAGCAGTTCCTACACCGTCTCCTACGAGCAGTACTTC
CDR3 protein: CASSSYTVSYEQYF

J gene: TRBJ1-1
clone size: many
V gene: TRBV10-3
D gene: TRBD1
CDR3 DNA: TGTGCCACACACGGGACAGAAAACACTGAAGCTTTCTTT
CDR3 protein: CATHGTENTEAFF

J gene: TRBJ2-7
clone size: many
V gene: TRBV28
D gene: .
CDR3 DNA: TGTGCCAGCAGCCCAGGGGTTTTGGACTCCTACGAGCAGTACTTC
CDR3 protein: CASSPGVLDSYEQYF

J gene: TRBJ1-5
clone size: .
V gene: TRBV7-2
D gene: TRBD1
CDR3 DNA: TGTGCCAGCAGCACCGGACAGGCGTATCAGCCCCAGCATTTT
CDR3 protein: CASSTGQAYQPQHF

J gene: TRBJ2-5
clone size: .
V gene: TRBV30
D gene: .
CDR3 DNA: TGTGCCTGGAGTACTCTGACAGGTCCCCAAGAGACCCAGTACTTC
CDR3 protein: CAWSTLTGPQETQYF

J gene: TRBJ1-2
clone size: many
V gene: TRBV6-2/TRBV6-3
D gene: .
CDR3 DNA: TGTGCCAGCAGGTTGGACAGTTACTATGGCTACACCTTC
CDR3 protein: CASRLDSYYGYTF

J gene: TRBJ1-2
clone size: many
V gene: TRBV3-1
D gene: .
CDR3 DNA: TGTGCCAGCAGCCAAGTAAAGAATGGCTACACCTTC
CDR3 protein: CASSQVKNGYTF

J gene: TRBJ2-2
clone size: many
V gene: TRBV15
D gene: TRBD1
CDR3 DNA: TGTGCCACCCGGACAGGGGATGGCGGGGAGCTGTTTTTT
CDR3 protein: CATRTGDGGELFF

J gene: TRBJ2-7
clone size: .
V gene: TRBV20-1
D gene: .
CDR3 DNA: TGCAGTGCTAGAGCCAGCCCGACAGGATCCTACGAGCAGTACTTC
CDR3 protein: CSARASPTGSYEQYF

J gene: TRBJ2-7
clone size: many
V gene: TRBV9
D gene: .
CDR3 DNA: TGTGCCAGCAGCGTAGCTCTAGGCTACGAGCAGTACTTC
CDR3 protein: CASSVALGYEQYF

J gene: TRBJ1-2
clone size: .
V gene: TRBV11-2
D gene: .
CDR3 DNA: TGTGCCAGCAGCTATACTACACCGACTTGGAACTATGGCTACACCTTC
CDR3 protein: CASSYTTPTWNYGYTF

J gene: TRBJ2-7
clone size: many
V gene: TRBV4-3
D gene: TRBD1
CDR3 DNA: TGCGCCAGCAGCCAAGACCGAGGACAGGACGCCTACGAGCAGTACTTC
CDR3 protein: CASSQDRGQDAYEQYF

J gene: TRBJ2-7
clone size: few
V gene: TRBV18
D gene: .
CDR3 DNA: TGTGCCAGCTCACGAGATTTCAGGGACGAGCAGTACTTC
CDR3 protein: CASSRDFRDEQYF

J gene: TRBJ1-1
clone size: .
V gene: TRBV6-1
D gene: .
CDR3 DNA: TGTGCCAGCAGACAGGGTGCGCACACTGAAGCTTTCTTT
CDR3 protein: CASRQGAHTEAFF

J gene: TRBJ2-5
clone size: many
V gene: TRBV30
D gene: .
CDR3 DNA: TGTGCCGGAGCCCTGGGTCTAGCGATCGGCGAGACCCAGTACTTC
CDR3 protein: CAGALGLAIGETQYF

J gene: TRBJ1-5
clone size: many
V gene: TRBV7-7
D gene: .
CDR3 DNA: TGTGCTAGCAGCTTTTCGATCAATCAACCCCAGCATTTT
CDR3 protein: CASSFSINQPQHF